These 30 T cell receptor beta chains were all obtained from the same sample, sequenced in a study of regulatory T cells in long-lasting Graves disease listed by TCRdb under 2021. The method was multiplex PCR. TCRdb shows the sequencer as Illumina HiSeq 4000. TCR beta libraries were built with iRepertoire HTBI primers and Arm-PCR amplification of CDR3 regions. TCRdb trimmed the raw reads at Q25, called clones with MiXCR and kept productive beta chains. Each CDR3 protein gets just one entry, which takes the most common genes and DNA from the rows behind it. For this sample the table gives hundreds of thousands of distinct CDR3 sequences, of which less than 25% were detected only once. The ten largest account for over 7.5% of the sample. Taken with the paper, the label for time point translates to: persistent/refractory GD, antithyroid drugs over 5 years with positive TRAb. RNA was extracted from PBMCs in TRIzol for both TCR sequencing and RNA sequencing.

The specimen was peripheral blood mononuclear cells (PBMCs), collected when the disease was refractory, from a patient treated with antithyroid drugs. These receptors were taken from a female donor with Graves disease.

The chain joins TRBV20-1 to TRBJ2-7, with D unresolved. The ends were cut back, 6 bases at V and 3 bases at J, with 12 bases in the middle. The CDR3 runs 12 residues. From germline, CDR1 is DFQATT and CDR2 SNEGSKA (reference sequence). CDR3 protein: CSALLTNYEQYF. CDR3 bases: TGCAGTGCCCTTTTGACCAACTACGAGCAGTACTTC.

The V gene is TRBV4-1, the J gene TRBJ2-7, with 8 bases that match TRBD2. Germline CDR1 and CDR2: MGHRA and YSYEKL. Trimming cost V 0 bases and J 7 bases; bases outside gene matches: 11. There are 16 residues in the CDR3. For the CDR3, the DNA is TGCGCCAGCAGCCAAGATCCTCCAGCGGGAGTGGGTGAGCAGTACTTC. Translating gives CASSQDPPAGVGEQYF.

In its sample, this clonotype was seen many times. The chain carries TRBV28 and TRBJ2-5; D is perhaps TRBD1 (5 bases). The length of the CDR3 is 13 residues. CDR1 is MDHEN, CDR2 SYDVKM, per germline. Deletions cut 11 bases from V and 5 bases from J, with 18 bases between. For the CDR3, the DNA is TGTGCCCTTGGGAAGGGGATTGAGGAGACCCAGTACTTC. It specifies CALGKGIEETQYF.

About this clonotype: A much larger clone differs by one base, so this may be a read error. This chain links TRBV27 with TRBJ2-3, with a possible D match to TRBD2 (5 bases). V lost 3 bases, J lost 2 bases, and 6 bases lay in between. Germline lookup yields CDR1 MNHEY and CDR2 SMNVEV (reference sequence). The CDR3 consists of 13 residues. The CDR3 spells CASSFGITDTQYF. As DNA, the CDR3 is TGTGCCAGCAGTTTCGGGATCACAGATACGCAGTATTTT.

This clonotype appeared many times. The J gene is TRBJ1-2, the V gene TRBV27; TRBD1 is a possible D gene (6 bases). There are 11 residues in the CDR3. Germline CDR1 is MNHEY and CDR2 is SMNVEV (reference sequence). The V end lost 10 bases, the J end lost 7 bases, and 13 bases lay between the germline ends. The chain's CDR3 is CATAQGTGYTF. CDR3 bases: TGTGCCACCGCGCAGGGGACTGGCTACACCTTC.

This chain uses TRBV4-1 with TRBJ1-6, with 7 bases lining up with TRBD1. Germline CDR1 reads MGHRA; CDR2 reads YSYEKL. This CDR3 comprises 15 residues. Trimming at V came to 1 base and at J to 7 bases, leaving 4 bases not matched to a gene. The CDR3 here is CASSQGGQSNSPLHF. The CDR3 DNA reads as TGCGCCAGCAGCCAAGGGGGACAGTCGAATTCACCCCTCCACTTT.

A few counts support this clonotype. This chain links TRBV7-2 with TRBJ2-7, with no clear D. Germline CDR1 and CDR2: SGHTA and FQGNSA. The V end was cut by 5 bases, the J end by 7 bases, with 21 bases between. The CDR3 extends over 15 amino acids. In nucleotides, the CDR3 is TGTGCCAGCAGCCCCCTTAGATTTGCAGTTGGGGAGCAGTACTTC. It translates to CASSPLRFAVGEQYF.

The chain employs TRBV12-3 or TRBV12-4 and TRBJ1-5; TRBD1 matches at 7 bases. This CDR3 has 14 amino acids. J gave up 7 bases and V 6 bases, and 9 bases lay outside the gene matches. In DNA, the CDR3 is TGTGCCAGCAGCCGACAGGGAAGAATACAGCCCCAGCATTTT. Amino acid sequence: CASSRQGRIQPQHF.

The J gene is TRBJ2-7, the V gene TRBV4-1; D is tentatively TRBD1 or TRBD2 (6 bases each). The CDR3 has 15 residues. With 8 bases removed from V and 0 bases from J, the gap between germline ends came to 17 bases. The germline V gene encodes CDR1 MGHRA and CDR2 YSYEKL. The CDR3 nucleotides read TGCGCCAGCTCACCCCCGGGGGCCCTCTCCTACGAGCAGTACTTC. Protein: CASSPPGALSYEQYF.

This clonotype was seen many times. This chain uses TRBV6-1 with TRBJ2-7, with a weak D call TRBD1 (6 bases). This CDR3 has 14 residues. V dropped 3 bases and J dropped 1 base, with 10 bases sitting between them. Germline V gives CDR1 MNHNS, CDR2 SASEGT. CDR3 sequence reads: CASSDRGVSYEQYF. The DNA of the CDR3 is TGTGCCAGCAGTGACAGGGGCGTATCCTACGAGCAGTACTTC.

This clonotype has at least ten counts. The chain is built from TRBV3-1 and TRBJ1-2; D is undetermined. V was pared by 1 base and J by 8 bases, with 5 bases between. The CDR3 contains 11 residues. Looked up from germline, CDR1 is LGHDT and CDR2 is YNNKEL (reference sequence). The CDR3 DNA reads as TGTGCCAGCAGCCAAGGGCTAGGCTACACCTTC. Protein sequence: CASSQGLGYTF. The full variable domain, rest sourced from reference TRBV3-1 and TRBJ1-2, is DTAVSQTPKYLVTQMGNDKSIKCEQNLGHDTMYWYKQDSKKFLKIMFSYNNKELIINETVPNRFSPKSPDKAHLNLHINSLELGDSAVYFCASSQGLGYTFGSGTRLTVV.

This clonotype was detected only a few times. The rearrangement uses TRBV4-2 and TRBJ1-4; D possibly corresponds to TRBD1 (5 bases). Germline V gene lookup returns CDR1 LGHNA and CDR2 YNFKEQ. Trimming shortened V by 0 bases and J by 6 bases, and 11 bases separated the two germline ends. The CDR3 spans 15 residues. The CDR3 sequence is CASSQDPGSDEKLFF. DNA for the CDR3: TGTGCCAGCAGCCAAGATCCAGGGTCAGATGAAAAACTGTTTTTT.

On this clonotype itself: A read error is possible here, since a much larger clone lies one base away. The rearrangement joins TRBV6-1 to TRBJ2-5, with D perhaps TRBD1 (5 bases). Trimming cost V 11 bases and J 6 bases, with 22 bases left between them. Germline V lookup: CDR1 MNHNS, CDR2 SASEGT. The CDR3 covers 14 residues. The CDR3 loop reads CAGALGLVGKTQYF. CDR3 bases: TGTGCCGGCGCTCTGGGGCTAGTAGGGAAGACCCAGTACTTC.

This clonotype was counted a few times. The chain couples TRBV7-3 to TRBJ2-1; 10 bases are shared with TRBD2. There are 16 residues in the CDR3. V gave up 3 bases and J gave up 4 bases; unmatched junction bases: 6. In germline, CDR1 is SGHTA, CDR2 FQGTGA. The CDR3 region is CASSFTGTSVYNEQFF. The CDR3 DNA is TGTGCCAGCAGCTTCACCGGGACTAGCGTATACAATGAGCAGTTCTTC. Using reference TRBV7-3 and TRBJ2-1 for the parts outside the CDR3, the full variable domain is GAGVSQTPSNKVTEKGKYVELRCDPISGHTALYWYRQSLGQGPEFLIYFQGTGAADDSGLPNDRFFAVRPEGSVSTLKIQRTERGDSAVYLCASSFTGTSVYNEQFFGPGTRLTVL.

This clonotype showed up just a few times. The V call is TRBV4-3, the J call TRBJ2-2, with 7 nucleotides matching TRBD2. The CDR3 is 17 amino acids. Germline trimming cut 1 base from V and 5 bases from J; bases unmatched to any gene: 10. Germline CDR1 and CDR2: LGHNA and YSLEER. CDR3 nucleotides: TGCGCCAGCAGCCAAGGAGGGACTACCACGGAGACCGGGGAGCTGTTTTTT. Translation gives CASSQGGTTTETGELFF.

This clonotype appeared a few times. The rearrangement uses TRBV4-1 and TRBJ1-1; D is unresolved. The length of the CDR3 is 14 residues. Germline assignment: CDR1 MGHRA and CDR2 YSYEKL. V dropped 0 bases and J dropped 1 base, with 6 bases sitting between them. The chain's CDR3 is CASSQDQTNTEAFF. The CDR3 coding sequence is TGCGCCAGCAGCCAAGACCAGACGAACACTGAAGCTTTCTTT.

The chain couples TRBV12-3 or TRBV12-4 to TRBJ2-7; possibly TRBD1 for D (7 bases). This CDR3 is 13 amino acids long. The V and J ends lost 0 bases and 6 bases respectively, with 9 bases between them. The CDR3 region has the DNA TGTGCCAGCAGTTTAGCTCAGGGGGGCGAGCAGTACTTC. It translates to CASSLAQGGEQYF.

This clonotype was detected many times. The genes are TRBV5-6 and TRBJ1-2; D is unresolved. The CDR3 consists of 13 residues. The V and J ends lost 0 bases and 3 bases respectively, with 6 bases between them. Germline CDR1 reads SGHDT; CDR2 reads YYEEEE. The CDR3 coding sequence is TGTGCCAGCAGCTTGGGGAGCCACTATGGCTACACCTTC. Protein sequence: CASSLGSHYGYTF.

The CDR3 here is CASSPGQYNQPQHF. In DNA form, the CDR3 reads TGTGCCAGCAGCCCTGGACAGTACAATCAGCCCCAGCATTTT. The chain links TRBV6-2 or TRBV6-3 to TRBJ1-5, with a weak D call TRBD1 (6 bases). The length of the CDR3 is 14 residues. Trimming removed 6 bases at V and 3 bases at J, with 12 bases between. The V gene's germline CDR1 is MNHEY and CDR2 SVGEGT.

The table lists this clonotype with a few counts. The rearrangement uses TRBV6-2 or TRBV6-3 and TRBJ2-1; TRBD2 matches 10 bases. CDR1 is MNHEY and CDR2 is SVGEGT in the germline V gene. The CDR3 is 16 amino acids. After removal of 6 bases from V and 6 bases from J, the junction contained 11 bases not matched to a gene. Here the CDR3 reads CASSRFGSGRANEQFF. In nucleotides, the CDR3 is TGTGCCAGCAGCCGCTTCGGGAGCGGGAGGGCCAATGAGCAGTTCTTC.

This clonotype was recorded many times. The chain joins TRBV6-1 to TRBJ2-2; no clear D gene. The CDR3 totals 16 residues. Trimming pared 4 bases from V and 3 bases from J, leaving 15 bases between. CDR1 is MNHNS and CDR2 is SASEGT in the germline V gene. CDR3 nucleotide sequence: TGTGCCAGCAGTGGTAGTCGAGCCTTGGACACCGGGGAGCTGTTTTTT. Translating gives CASSGSRALDTGELFF.

The table lists this clonotype with a few counts. A much bigger clone sits one base away, suggesting this may be a read error. CDR3 sequence (DNA): TGTGCCCGTCGGAAGACTGGGGCCAACGTCCTGACTTTC. Translated: CARRKTGANVLTF. The chain employs TRBV30 and TRBJ2-6; D is ambiguous. The V and J ends lost 8 bases and 2 bases respectively, with 10 bases between them. The CDR3 totals 13 residues. Germline V lookup: CDR1 GTSNPN, CDR2 SVGIG (reference sequence).

This clonotype has only one observation. The chain is built from TRBV5-1 and TRBJ2-7; possible D gene TRBD2, 5 bases. The CDR3 loop spans 14 amino acids. V dropped 0 bases and J dropped 3 bases, with 10 bases sitting between them. In germline, CDR1 is SGHRS, CDR2 YFSETQ. The CDR3 DNA follows: TGCGCCAGCAGCTTGGCGGTGGCGGGCTACGAGCAGTACTTC. This codes for CASSLAVAGYEQYF. Filled out from reference TRBV5-1 and TRBJ2-7, the complete variable domain reads KAGVTQTPRYLIKTRGQQVTLSCSPISGHRSVSWYQQTPGQGLQFLFEYFSETQRNKGNFPGRFSGRQFSNSRSEMNVSTLELGDSALYLCASSLAVAGYEQYFGPGTRLTVT.

This clonotype appeared many times. The V gene is TRBV11-3, the J gene TRBJ2-5, with D hard to call. V lost 4 bases and J lost 1, with 10 bases in between. Germline V gene lookup returns CDR1 SGHNT and CDR2 YENEEA. This CDR3 comprises 14 residues. In DNA form, the CDR3 reads TGTGCCAGCAGCTCGCGGAGTAGCCAAGAGACCCAGTACTTC. It encodes CASSSRSSQETQYF.

The sample holds many counts of this clonotype. The chain recombines TRBV12-3 or TRBV12-4 with TRBJ2-2; TRBD1 matches 7 bases. CDR3 length equals 15 residues. V lost 5 bases to trimming and J lost 4 bases; unmatched junction nucleotides: 7. The CDR3 region is CASSQTGLSTGELFF. The CDR3 DNA is TGTGCCAGCAGTCAGACAGGGCTTTCCACCGGGGAGCTGTTTTTT.

This clonotype was counted ten times or more. J is TRBJ1-1 and V is TRBV7-8; D gene uncertain. CDR1 and CDR2 (germline): SGHVS, FQNEAQ. Deletions cut 1 base from V and 0 bases from J, with 9 bases between. The CDR3 has 15 residues. In nucleotides, the CDR3 is TGTGCCAGCAGCTTAGTTCCAGGTGTGAACACTGAAGCTTTCTTT. Its translation is CASSLVPGVNTEAFF. Looking up the rest from reference TRBV7-8 and TRBJ1-1 gives the full variable domain: GAGVSQSPRYKVAKRGQDVALRCDPISGHVSLFWYQQALGQGPEFLTYFQNEAQLDKSGLPSDRFFAERPEGSVSTLKIQRTQQEDSAVYLCASSLVPGVNTEAFFGQGTRLTVV.

The V call is TRBV27, the J call TRBJ2-6; weak D call: TRBD2 (5 bases). CDR1 is MNHEY, CDR2 SMNVEV, per germline (reference sequence). The V and J ends lost 8 bases and 0 bases respectively, with 8 bases between them. This CDR3 has 14 amino acids. The CDR3: CASGLPSGANVLTF. CDR3 DNA sequence: TGTGCCAGCGGACTCCCCTCTGGGGCCAACGTCCTGACTTTC.

CDR3 bases: TGTGCCTGGACCCTACGTGGACAGGGGGCCCAGCCCCAGCATTTT. Translating gives CAWTLRGQGAQPQHF. The V call is TRBV30, the J call TRBJ1-5, with TRBD1 identical over 11 bases. The germline V gene encodes CDR1 GTSNPN and CDR2 SVGIG (reference sequence). V dropped 4 bases and J dropped 7; count of bases not matched to a gene: 9. The length of the CDR3 is 15 residues.

In this sample, this clonotype turned up many times. This rearrangement joins TRBV20-1 to TRBJ1-2; 7 nucleotides line up with TRBD1. There are 14 residues in the CDR3. V gave up 6 bases and J gave up 0 bases; unmatched junction bases: 7. Per germline, CDR1 DFQATT and CDR2 SNEGSKA (reference sequence). The CDR3 sequence is CSAKGQETNYGYTF. The CDR3 DNA sequence: TGCAGTGCAAAAGGACAGGAGACTAACTATGGCTACACCTTC.

This clonotype was seen a few times. CDR3 sequence reads: CATSGFGEGGKNIQYF. For the CDR3, the DNA is TGTGCCACCAGTGGTTTCGGGGAAGGAGGCAAAAACATTCAGTACTTC. This chain connects TRBV24-1 to TRBJ2-4, with D possibly matching TRBD2 (5 bases). Germline values: CDR1 KGHDR, CDR2 SFDVKD. Trimming left V 5 bases short and J 3 bases short, with 16 bases between. CDR3 length: 16 residues.